This T cell receptor beta chain was identified during a study of blood T cell repertoires in COVID-19. The repertoire was sequenced with immunoSEQ multiplex PCR; TCRdb's copy has only in-frame clones and lacks some. This table has about 50,000 clones, around 82% appearing once. The material sequenced was peripheral blood. The sequence derives from a human donor in a cohort sampled during active COVID-19.

The CDR3 bases are TGTGCCAGCAGTGAGGCTAGAGCCTATAATTCACCCCTCCACTTT. Its protein is CASSEARAYNSPLHF. The V and J genes are TRBV2 and TRBJ1-6, with no clear D. This CDR3 comprises 15 residues. Germline CDR1 SNHLY, CDR2 FYNNEI. V was pared by 3 bases and J by 2 bases, with 8 bases between.